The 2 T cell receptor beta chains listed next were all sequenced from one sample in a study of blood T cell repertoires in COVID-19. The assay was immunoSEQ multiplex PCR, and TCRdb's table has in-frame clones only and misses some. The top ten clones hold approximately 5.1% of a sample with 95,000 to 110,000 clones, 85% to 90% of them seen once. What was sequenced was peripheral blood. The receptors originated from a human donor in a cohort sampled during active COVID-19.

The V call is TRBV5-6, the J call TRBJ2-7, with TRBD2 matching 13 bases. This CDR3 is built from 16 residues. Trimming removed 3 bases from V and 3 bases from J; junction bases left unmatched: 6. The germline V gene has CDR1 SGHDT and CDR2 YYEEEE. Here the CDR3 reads CASSSRLAGGGYEQYF. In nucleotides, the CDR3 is TGTGCCAGCAGCTCGCGACTAGCGGGAGGAGGCTACGAGCAGTACTTC.

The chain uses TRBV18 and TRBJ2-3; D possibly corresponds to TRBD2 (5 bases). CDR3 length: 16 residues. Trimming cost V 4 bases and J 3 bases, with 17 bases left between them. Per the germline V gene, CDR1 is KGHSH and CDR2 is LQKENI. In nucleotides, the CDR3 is TGTGCCAGCTCACTCTTAGCTTGGACTGGGACAGATACGCAGTATTTT. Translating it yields CASSLLAWTGTDTQYF.